These 27 T cell receptor beta chains originate from one sample sequenced in a study of identical twins. TCRdb ran MiXCR on the 5' RACE reads and lists one entry per CDR3 protein. The sample lists 250,000 or so distinct CDR3 sequences, 6.5% to 9.5% seen once, with less than 4% in the top ten. This same sample was also taken into another study, of yellow fever vaccine responses in identical twins.

Sequences were obtained from CD8+ T cells sorted from blood. These receptors originate from a woman aged 18-29 years in good health.

This clonotype was seen a few times. V gene TRBV11-1 combines with J gene TRBJ2-2, with 12 bases that match TRBD1. CDR1 is SGHAT, CDR2 FQDESV, per germline (reference sequence). This CDR3 has 21 amino acids. V lost 5 bases to trimming and J lost 3 bases; unmatched junction nucleotides: 19. Here the CDR3 DNA reads TGTGCCAGCAGCCCGAAAGGACCGGGACAGGGGGCTTACGGATACACCGGGGAGCTGTTTTTT. Translation gives CASSPKGPGQGAYGYTGELFF.

This clonotype was counted at least ten times. This chain joins TRBV7-9 and TRBJ2-7; D gene unclear. The CDR3 sequence is 14 residues long. The germline CDR1 and CDR2 sequences are SEHNR and FQNEAQ (reference sequence). Deletions cut 5 bases from V and 6 bases from J, with 17 bases between. The CDR3 is CASSPTEPLIEQYF. The CDR3 DNA follows: TGTGCCAGCAGCCCGACTGAGCCGTTGATCGAGCAGTACTTC.

This clonotype occurred many times. The V and J genes are TRBV4-1 and TRBJ2-2; no firm D call. The length of the CDR3 is 16 residues. Per germline, CDR1 MGHRA and CDR2 YSYEKL. Trimming stripped 0 bases from V and 4 bases from J, with 12 bases between. For the CDR3, the DNA is TGCGCCAGCAGCCAAGATTTCGGTAGCCCCACCGGGGAGCTGTTTTTT. It yields the protein CASSQDFGSPTGELFF.

V gene TRBV7-9 combines with J gene TRBJ2-5; D not resolved. Trimming took off 2 bases at V and 0 bases at J, with 13 bases between the two ends. This CDR3 is built from 16 residues. CDR1 SEHNR and CDR2 FQNEAQ come from the germline V gene (reference sequence). CDR3 in DNA: TGTGCCAGCAGCTTACCCCCGCAGGAGTACCAAGAGACCCAGTACTTC. Protein sequence: CASSLPPQEYQETQYF.

V gene TRBV11-2 combines with J gene TRBJ1-6; D is unclear. This CDR3 region has 18 residues. Germline loops: CDR1 SGHAT, CDR2 FQNNGV. V was pared by 5 bases and J by 8 bases, with 25 bases between. CDR3 residues: CASSIGRGMWVGDSPLHF. The CDR3 DNA reads as TGTGCCAGCAGCATAGGAAGAGGGATGTGGGTCGGGGATTCACCCCTCCACTTT.

This clonotype came up a few times. The chain joins TRBV6-2 or TRBV6-3 to TRBJ2-6; D might be TRBD1 or TRBD2, each matching 5 bases. Trimming cost V 4 bases and J 2 bases, with 12 bases left between them. Germline CDR1 is MNHEY and CDR2 is SVGEGT. This CDR3 comprises 16 residues. CDR3 sequence: CASSWDGLAGANVLTF. The DNA for the CDR3 is TGTGCCAGCAGTTGGGACGGCCTAGCTGGGGCCAACGTCCTGACTTTC.

At least ten counts were recorded for this clonotype. V gene TRBV10-3 combines with J gene TRBJ2-7, with no clear D. The germline gives CDR1 ENHRY, CDR2 SYGVKD. The CDR3 is 16 residues long. Trimming removed 3 bases at V and 1 base at J, with 16 bases between. The CDR3 coding sequence is TGTGCCATCAGTGACCCGACCCAGAAGACGTCCTACGAGCAGTACTTC. Amino acids: CAISDPTQKTSYEQYF.

J is TRBJ2-7 and V is TRBV7-8; possibly TRBD1 for D (5 bases). V lost 2 bases to trimming and J lost 10 bases, with 15 bases between them. CDR1 SGHVS and CDR2 FQNEAQ come from the germline V gene. The CDR3 is 13 residues long. This CDR3 reads CASSLPSSTDQYF. In DNA, the CDR3 is TGTGCCAGCAGCTTACCCTCCTCGACAGACCAGTACTTC.

For the CDR3, the DNA is TGTGCCAGCAGACTCACCGGGACAGACTACGAGCAGTACTTC. It encodes CASRLTGTDYEQYF. The chain couples TRBV27 to TRBJ2-7; TRBD1 matches 7 bases. Germline V gene lookup returns CDR1 MNHEY and CDR2 SMNVEV (reference sequence). With V trimmed by 6 bases and J by 3 bases, 8 bases remained unmatched. This CDR3 contains 14 residues.

V gene TRBV6-2 or TRBV6-3 combines with J gene TRBJ2-7; 12 nucleotides agree with TRBD2. Trimming at V came to 5 bases and at J to 5 bases, leaving 10 bases not matched to a gene. There are 16 residues in the CDR3. Germline V gene data show CDR1 as MNHEY and CDR2 as SVGEGT. CDR3 amino acids: CASSGPLAGGTDEQYF. CDR3 coding DNA: TGTGCCAGCAGTGGGCCTCTAGCGGGAGGGACCGACGAGCAGTACTTC.

The V and J genes are TRBV11-2 and TRBJ2-7, with D possibly being TRBD1 (5 bases). Trimming pared 0 bases from V and 2 bases from J, leaving 20 bases between. The V gene's germline CDR1 is SGHAT and CDR2 FQNNGV. CDR3 length: 18 amino acids. CDR3 in amino acids: CASSLDEVGDRNPYEQYF. DNA for the CDR3: TGTGCCAGCAGCTTAGATGAGGTAGGGGATCGAAACCCCTACGAGCAGTACTTC. The complete variable domain, with remaining parts taken from reference TRBV11-2 and TRBJ2-7, reads EAGVAQSPRYKIIEKRQSVAFWCNPISGHATLYWYQQILGQGPKLLIQFQNNGVVDDSQLPKDRFSAERLKGVDSTLKIQPAKLEDSAVYLCASSLDEVGDRNPYEQYFGPGTRLTVT.

This clonotype was observed a handful of times. Written as DNA, the CDR3 is TGTGCCAGCTCACCTGCAAGGGGAACCTATATCACAGATACGCAGTATTTT. It is translated as CASSPARGTYITDTQYF. The chain joins TRBV18 to TRBJ2-3, with D perhaps matching TRBD1 (5 bases). Germline CDR1 KGHSH, CDR2 LQKENI. Trimming removed 3 bases at V and 2 bases at J, with 18 bases between. The CDR3 has 17 residues.

This sequence joins TRBV6-5 and TRBJ1-4, with D tentatively TRBD1 (5 bases). The V and J ends lost 2 bases and 8 bases respectively, with 15 bases between them. The CDR3 spans 15 residues. Germline CDR1 MNHEY, CDR2 SVGAGI. This CDR3 is CASSYSPGTEEKLFF. DNA of the CDR3: TGTGCCAGCAGTTACAGCCCCGGGACGGAAGAAAAACTGTTTTTT.

The chain joins TRBV10-3 to TRBJ2-7, with D uncertain. Germline CDR1 ENHRY, CDR2 SYGVKD. The CDR3 contains 13 residues. With 2 bases removed from V and 3 bases from J, the gap between germline ends came to 8 bases. CDR3 DNA: TGTGCCATCAGTGAGCCCCCGATCTACGAGCAGTACTTC. Protein product: CAISEPPIYEQYF.

This clonotype showed up just a few times. This rearrangement joins TRBV9 to TRBJ2-2; TRBD2 matches 10 bases. Germline loops: CDR1 SGDLS, CDR2 YYNGEE. The junction had 7 bases not matched to a gene; V was cut back by 3 bases and J by 5 bases. The CDR3 sequence is 16 residues long. CDR3 nucleotides: TGTGCCAGCAGCGATACAGCGGGGGGGCATACCGGGGAGCTGTTTTTT. This codes for CASSDTAGGHTGELFF.

Ten or more counts support this clonotype. For the CDR3, the DNA is TGTGCCAGCAGTGATCGAGATTCCTACGAGCAGTACTTC. The encoded protein is CASSDRDSYEQYF. V usage is TRBV2 and J usage is TRBJ2-7; D gene unclear. CDR1 is SNHLY and CDR2 is FYNNEI in the germline V gene. V shed 3 bases and J shed 1 base, with 7 bases lying between them. There are 13 residues in the CDR3.

This clonotype was detected many times. The gene calls are TRBV9 and TRBJ2-1; D unresolved. The V gene's germline CDR1 is SGDLS and CDR2 YYNGEE. V lost 2 bases to trimming and J lost 4 bases, with 13 bases between them. CDR3 length: 15 amino acids. Here the CDR3 reads CASSVVAGVYNEQFF. DNA of the CDR3: TGTGCCAGCAGCGTTGTAGCAGGAGTTTACAATGAGCAGTTCTTC.

This clonotype was counted a few times. This chain connects TRBV2 to TRBJ2-3; D is perhaps TRBD2 (6 bases). The CDR3 consists of 11 residues. V gave up 8 bases and J gave up 6 bases, with 9 bases separating them. The germline CDR1 and CDR2 sequences are SNHLY and FYNNEI. CDR3 amino acids: CASYGGDTQYF. The CDR3 bases are TGTGCCAGCTACGGGGGTGATACGCAGTATTTT.

This clonotype showed up many times. The chain recombines TRBV10-2 with TRBJ2-2, with 7 nucleotides matching TRBD1. CDR1 and CDR2 from the germline V gene are WSHSY and SAAADI. The CDR3 totals 18 residues. V shed 0 bases, J shed 4 bases, and the junction held 11 bases outside the gene matches. Written as DNA, the CDR3 is TGCGCCAGCAGTGAGTCGACTGGGGGACAGTATCGCACCGGGGAGCTGTTTTTT. This gives the protein CASSESTGGQYRTGELFF.

This clonotype was seen many times. The V and J genes are TRBV2 and TRBJ2-3, with a tentative D call TRBD1 (6 bases). CDR1 and CDR2 from the germline V gene are SNHLY and FYNNEI. Between the trimmed V and J ends, which lost 6 bases and 6 bases, there was a span of 16 bases. The CDR3 covers 14 residues. The CDR3 nucleotides read TGTGCCAGCAGCGGGACAAAACGCCGGGATACGCAGTATTTT. Its protein is CASSGTKRRDTQYF.

The genes are TRBV19 and TRBJ2-1; no definite D call. This CDR3 has 13 amino acids. V lost 3 bases and J lost 3, with 6 bases in between. Germline lookup yields CDR1 LNHDA and CDR2 SQIVND (reference sequence). DNA of the CDR3: TGTGCCAGTAGTATCTCGATCTACAATGAGCAGTTCTTC. This codes for CASSISIYNEQFF.

Only a few counts were recorded for this clonotype. The chain recombines TRBV11-2 with TRBJ2-7; TRBD1 matches at 7 bases. This CDR3 is built from 16 residues. The germline gives CDR1 SGHAT, CDR2 FQNNGV. V was pared by 1 base and J by 2 bases, with 8 bases of the junction left unmatched. The CDR3 nucleotides read TGTGCCAGCAGCTTAGCGGGACAGTATGTGGCCTACGAGCAGTACTTC. This codes for CASSLAGQYVAYEQYF.

This clonotype came up many times. The chain is built from TRBV12-3 or TRBV12-4 and TRBJ1-2, with TRBD1 matching over 11 bases. The CDR3 has 16 amino acids. V shed 10 bases, J shed 5 bases, and the junction held 15 bases outside the gene matches. The DNA for the CDR3 is TGTGCCATCCTAGGACAGGGGGCGGGGGAGTGGTATGGCTACACCTTC. Its translation is CAILGQGAGEWYGYTF.

The chain is built from TRBV12-3 or TRBV12-4 and TRBJ2-5, with TRBD2 identical over 13 bases. The CDR3 covers 18 residues. With V trimmed by 6 bases and J by 0 bases, 10 bases remained unmatched. The CDR3 loop is CASREALAGGPYQETQYF. Written as DNA, the CDR3 is TGTGCCAGCAGGGAGGCACTAGCGGGGGGGCCGTACCAAGAGACCCAGTACTTC.

V gene TRBV28 combines with J gene TRBJ2-7; no clear D. From germline, CDR1 is MDHEN and CDR2 SYDVKM. The CDR3 is 13 residues long. Trimming shortened V by 5 bases and J by 2 bases, and 10 bases separated the two germline ends. CDR3 bases: TGTGCCAGCAGTCCCGGGTTTACCTACGAGCAGTACTTC. As protein: CASSPGFTYEQYF. The full variable domain, in which reference TRBV28 and TRBJ2-7 provide the parts outside the CDR3, is DVKVTQSSRYLVKRTGEKVFLECVQDMDHENMFWYRQDPGLGLRLIYFSYDVKMKEKGDIPEGYSVSREKKERFSLILESASTNQTSMYLCASSPGFTYEQYFGPGTRLTVT.

The chain couples TRBV28 to TRBJ2-3, with D uncertain. CDR1 and CDR2 from the germline V gene are MDHEN and SYDVKM. V gave up 4 bases and J gave up 0 bases, with 14 bases separating them. The CDR3 length is 16 residues. The CDR3 region is CASSSSDRSSTDTQYF. Here the CDR3 DNA reads TGTGCCAGCAGTTCCTCGGACCGGTCTAGCACAGATACGCAGTATTTT.

The chain couples TRBV27 to TRBJ2-1; 14 positions agree with TRBD2. Trimming at V came to 5 bases and at J to 11 bases, leaving 11 bases not matched to a gene. Germline loops: CDR1 MNHEY, CDR2 SMNVEV (reference sequence). This CDR3 is 16 amino acids long. CDR3 protein: CASSPGLAGGRGKQFF. CDR3 DNA: TGTGCCAGCAGTCCAGGACTAGCGGGAGGCCGGGGGAAGCAGTTCTTC.